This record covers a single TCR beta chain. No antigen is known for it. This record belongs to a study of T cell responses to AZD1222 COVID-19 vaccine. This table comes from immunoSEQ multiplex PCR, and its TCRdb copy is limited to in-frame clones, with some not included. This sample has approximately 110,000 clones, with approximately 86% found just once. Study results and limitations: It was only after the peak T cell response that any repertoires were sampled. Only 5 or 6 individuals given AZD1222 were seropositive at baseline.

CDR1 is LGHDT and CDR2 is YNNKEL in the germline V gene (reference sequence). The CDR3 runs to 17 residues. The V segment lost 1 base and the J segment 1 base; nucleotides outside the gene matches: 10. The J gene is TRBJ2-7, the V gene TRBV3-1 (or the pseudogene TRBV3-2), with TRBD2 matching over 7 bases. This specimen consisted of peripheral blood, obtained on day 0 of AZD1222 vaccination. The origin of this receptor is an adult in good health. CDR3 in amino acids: CASSQGSPGEGSYEQYF. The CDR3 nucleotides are TGTGCCAGCAGCCAAGGATCGCCGGGGGAGGGATCCTACGAGCAGTACTTC.